This T cell receptor beta chain was sequenced in a study of T cell responses to AZD1222 COVID-19 vaccine. Study-wide results and caveats: Repertoires were obtained solely post-peak T cell response. Per reports, nearly half of all spike-specific TCRs target regions that are unmutated in variants.

Trimming removed 6 bases from V and 7 bases from J, with 15 bases in between. Per the germline V gene, CDR1 is LNHDA and CDR2 is SQIVND (reference sequence). The CDR3 totals 13 residues. Some clones are missing from TCRdb's copy, which holds only in-frame ones; the method was immunoSEQ multiplex PCR. Of about 170,000 clones in the sample, more than 90% were seen once. This clone was seen a handful of times. Its antigen remains unidentified. This sequence originates from an adult in good health. This material consisted of peripheral blood, taken on day 0 of AZD1222 vaccination. This chain joins TRBV19 and TRBJ1-2; D is perhaps TRBD1 (6 bases). The CDR3 coding sequence is TGTGCCAGTAGCGAACAGGGTTTGAGTGGCTACACCTTC. This sequence encodes CASSEQGLSGYTF. The variable domain in full, completed from reference TRBV19 and TRBJ1-2, reads DGGITQSPKYLFRKEGQNVTLSCEQNLNHDAMYWYRQDPGQGLRLIYYSQIVNDFQKGDIAEGYSVSREKKESFPLTVTSAQKNPTAFYLCASSEQGLSGYTFGSGTRLTVV.